The 24 T cell receptor beta chains listed next were all sequenced from one sample in a study of control samples from healthy donors and cancer patients. Here immunoSEQ multiplex PCR was the method, and the copy in TCRdb shows in-frame clones only, minus some. This sample's table has fewer than 200,000 clones. The sequencing input was blood. The receptors here all came from a woman aged 25 to 45 in good health.

V usage is TRBV7-9 and J usage is TRBJ2-3; 8 bases map to TRBD2. Germline CDR1 reads SEHNR; CDR2 reads FQNEAQ (reference sequence). This CDR3 region has 14 residues. The V segment lost 7 bases and the J segment 5 bases; nucleotides outside the gene matches: 8. The CDR3 sequence: CASTTGGAGDTQYF. DNA of the CDR3: TGTGCCAGCACCACCGGGGGGGCCGGAGATACGCAGTATTTT. The whole variable domain, remainder taken from reference TRBV7-9 and TRBJ2-3, is DTGVSQNPRHKITKRGQNVTFRCDPISEHNRLYWYRQTLGQGPEFLTYFQNEAQLEKSRLLSDRFSAERPKGSFSTLEIQRTEQGDSAMYLCASTTGGAGDTQYFGPGTRLTVL.

This chain connects TRBV24-1 to TRBJ2-1; TRBD2 matches at 7 bases. Per the germline V gene, CDR1 is KGHDR and CDR2 is SFDVKD. V trimming: 3 bases; J trimming: 5 bases; junction bases outside the gene matches: 12. This CDR3 comprises 17 residues. The CDR3 DNA reads TGTGCCACCAGTGATCAAAAAGCGGGGCTCGAAGACAATGAGCAGTTCTTC. It translates to CATSDQKAGLEDNEQFF.

CDR3 loop: CASGPGQGAMNEQFF. CDR3 bases: TGTGCTAGTGGCCCAGGACAGGGGGCGATGAATGAGCAGTTCTTC. The J gene is TRBJ2-1, the V gene TRBV12-5; TRBD1 matches at 11 bases. V trimming: 6 bases; J trimming: 7 bases; junction bases outside the gene matches: 8. Germline CDR1 is LGHNT and CDR2 is FRNRAP. CDR3 length: 15 residues.

The chain combines TRBV27 with TRBJ1-5; no definite D call. Germline V CDR1 and CDR2: MNHEY, SMNVEV (reference sequence). The CDR3 has 15 residues. V was shortened by 0 bases and J by 0 bases, with 6 bases between the two germline ends. The CDR3 bases are TGTGCCAGCAGTTTATCGGGGTATAGCAATCAGCCCCAGCATTTT. Protein product: CASSLSGYSNQPQHF.

A remark on this clone: A junction end diverges from the germline sequence, so it may reflect a read error. The rearrangement joins TRBV20-1 to TRBJ1-2, with 7 bases that match TRBD1. CDR1 DFQATT and CDR2 SNEGSKA come from the germline V gene (reference sequence). The CDR3 extends over 8 amino acids. CDR3 protein: CSGTDPSF. CDR3 bases: TGCAGCGGGACAGATCCCTCCTTC.

The chain couples TRBV7-3 to TRBJ2-1; D may be TRBD1 (7 bases). The V and J ends lost 5 bases and 3 bases respectively, with 17 bases between them. The V gene's germline CDR1 is SGHTA and CDR2 FQGTGA. The CDR3 spans 16 residues. CDR3 region: CASSPQGTAGYNEQFF. DNA for the CDR3: TGTGCCAGCAGCCCACAAGGGACAGCGGGCTACAATGAGCAGTTCTTC.

The chain is built from TRBV3-1 (or the pseudogene TRBV3-2) and TRBJ1-5, with D unclear. CDR3 size: 18 residues. V was trimmed by 0 bases and J by 0 bases, leaving 15 bases between them. The germline CDR1 and CDR2 sequences are LGHDT and YNNKEL (reference sequence). Written as DNA, the CDR3 is TGTGCCAGCAGCCAAGATCTCAACGGAACAAATAGCAATCAGCCCCAGCATTTT. It is translated as CASSQDLNGTNSNQPQHF.

The rearrangement links TRBV5-4 to TRBJ2-7; no clear D. The length of the CDR3 is 13 residues. V was cut by 0 bases and J by 1 base, with 5 bases left in between. Germline V gene sequence: CDR1 SGHNT, CDR2 YYREEE (reference sequence). CDR3 sequence: CASSLVGSYEQYF. In DNA, the CDR3 is TGTGCCAGCAGCTTGGTGGGGTCCTACGAGCAGTACTTC.

The chain recombines TRBV6-5 with TRBJ1-6; D perhaps matches TRBD1 (5 bases). With 0 bases removed from V and 12 bases from J, the gap between germline ends came to 15 bases. The CDR3 covers 15 residues. Germline V gives CDR1 MNHEY, CDR2 SVGAGI. The CDR3 reads CASSYSSRQSRPLHF. The CDR3 DNA is TGTGCCAGCAGTTACTCGTCGAGACAGAGTCGACCCCTCCACTTT.

The chain uses TRBV29-1 and TRBJ1-3; D is possibly TRBD1 (6 bases). Trimming took 6 bases from V and 0 from J, leaving 12 bases between them. Germline V gene lookup returns CDR1 SQVTM and CDR2 ANQGSEA. This CDR3 spans 14 amino acids. The CDR3 reads CSVRGGTSGNTIYF. In nucleotides, the CDR3 is TGCAGCGTACGAGGGGGGACCTCTGGAAACACCATATATTTT.

The chain has TRBV6-6 and TRBJ1-5, with a tentative D call TRBD1 (6 bases). The CDR3 loop spans 15 amino acids. Germline CDR1 MNHNY, CDR2 SVGAGI (reference sequence). Trimming shortened V by 0 bases and J by 3 bases, and 9 bases separated the two germline ends. CDR3 sequence (DNA): TGTGCCAGCAGTTACTCCGGACAGTCCAATCAGCCCCAGCATTTT. Its protein product is CASSYSGQSNQPQHF.

This chain links TRBV3-1 (or the pseudogene TRBV3-2) with TRBJ2-1, with D hard to call. V gave up 5 bases and J gave up 4 bases, with 12 bases separating them. The CDR3 is 14 amino acids. Germline V gene sequence: CDR1 LGHDT, CDR2 YNNKEL (reference sequence). CDR3 residues: CASSSQPLYNEQFF. The CDR3 nucleotides read TGTGCCAGCAGCTCCCAACCACTATACAATGAGCAGTTCTTC.

The chain is built from TRBV10-2 and TRBJ2-1; D is unresolved. Trimming stripped 6 bases from V and 2 bases from J, with 17 bases between. Germline-derived CDR1 and CDR2 are WSHSY and SAAADI. The CDR3 contains 16 residues. The CDR3 region is CASRPTKTLTYNEQFF. CDR3 in DNA: TGCGCCAGCAGACCCACAAAGACTCTGACCTACAATGAGCAGTTCTTC.

V and J are TRBV28 and TRBJ2-2, with 7 bases identical to TRBD2. Per germline, CDR1 MDHEN and CDR2 SYDVKM. The CDR3 is 14 amino acids. The V and J ends lost 7 bases and 1 base, in that order; junction bases with no gene match: 3. In DNA form, the CDR3 reads TGTGCCAGCATATTAGCGGGGAACACCGGGGAGCTGTTTTTT. Encoded protein: CASILAGNTGELFF.

The chain is built from TRBV28 and TRBJ1-1; D remains ambiguous. The CDR3 covers 14 residues. V was trimmed by 2 bases and J by 1 base, leaving 8 bases between them. From germline, CDR1 is MDHEN and CDR2 SYDVKM. This CDR3 is CASSLSLGNTEAFF. The DNA of the CDR3 is TGTGCCAGCAGTTTAAGTCTGGGGAACACTGAAGCTTTCTTT.

V gene TRBV5-1 combines with J gene TRBJ2-1, with D possibly being TRBD1 (6 bases). V shed 5 bases and J shed 0 bases, with 18 bases lying between them. The CDR3 covers 17 residues. The V gene's germline CDR1 is SGHRS and CDR2 YFSETQ. CDR3 coding DNA: TGCGCCAGCAGGCCATCTGAGGGGGTCGGCTCCTACAATGAGCAGTTCTTC. Its protein product is CASRPSEGVGSYNEQFF.

As regards this clone: Other DNA sequences within the sample encode an identical CDR3. The genes are TRBV5-1 and TRBJ1-2; D possibly corresponds to TRBD1 (6 bases). Per germline, CDR1 SGHRS and CDR2 YFSETQ. The germline V and J ends were trimmed by 0 bases and 7 bases, with 7 bases remaining between them. This CDR3 is 12 amino acids long. The CDR3 sequence: CASSLEGGGYTF. The CDR3 nucleotides read TGCGCCAGCAGCTTGGAGGGGGGTGGCTACACCTTC.

This chain links TRBV12-2 with TRBJ1-2; TRBD1 is the table's D call, not checked against the DNA. TRBV12-2 counts as a pseudogene. The CDR3 runs 14 residues. The CDR3 spells CASRHRDRGLCYTF. The CDR3 region has the DNA TGTGCAAGTCGCCACCGGGACAGGGGGCTTTGCTACACCTTC.

V gene TRBV11-2 combines with J gene TRBJ2-1; D uncertain. Germline CDR1 SGHAT, CDR2 FQNNGV. Deletions cut 5 bases from V and 2 bases from J, with 7 bases between. The CDR3 covers 13 residues. In DNA form, the CDR3 reads TGTGCCAGCAGCATCGGAGCCTACAATGAGCAGTTCTTC. Residues: CASSIGAYNEQFF.

This chain joins TRBV6-4 and TRBJ2-2; D is ambiguous. V lost 0 bases and J lost 1, with 3 bases in between. Germline V gene lookup returns CDR1 MRHNA and CDR2 SNTAGT. This CDR3 is 14 amino acids long. CDR3 loop: CASSDSGNTGELFF. The CDR3 nucleotides read TGTGCCAGCAGTGACTCCGGGAACACCGGGGAGCTGTTTTTT.

The V and J genes are TRBV7-6 and TRBJ2-1; 9 bases fit TRBD2. The CDR3 loop spans 16 amino acids. Per the germline V gene, CDR1 is SGHVS and CDR2 is FNYEAQ. Trimming removed 0 bases from V and 0 bases from J; junction bases left unmatched: 0. This CDR3 reads CASSLAREGSYNEQFF. CDR3 DNA: TGTGCCAGCAGCTTAGCGCGGGAGGGCTCCTACAATGAGCAGTTCTTC.

V gene TRBV2 combines with J gene TRBJ1-1, with TRBD1 as a possible D gene (6 bases). Trimming pared 7 bases from V and 5 bases from J, leaving 20 bases between. This CDR3 spans 15 amino acids. Germline loops: CDR1 SNHLY, CDR2 FYNNEI. The chain's CDR3 is CASTLIGGKGTEAFF. The CDR3 DNA is TGTGCCAGCACTTTGATAGGGGGAAAGGGGACTGAAGCTTTCTTT.

The J gene is TRBJ1-5, the V gene TRBV28; 7 bases line up with TRBD1. Trimming took 2 bases from V and 5 from J; bases not matched to a gene: 6. Germline lookup yields CDR1 MDHEN and CDR2 SYDVKM. The CDR3 is made up of 15 amino acids. CDR3 in amino acids: CASSLGPGGYQPQHF. Here the CDR3 DNA reads TGTGCCAGCAGTTTAGGCCCAGGGGGGTATCAGCCCCAGCATTTT.

CDR3 DNA sequence: TGTGCCAGCAGTGCCTACAGGGCCTACACCTTC. It translates to CASSAYRAYTF. The chain is built from TRBV28 and TRBJ1-2; D might be TRBD1 (6 bases). CDR1 is MDHEN and CDR2 is SYDVKM in the germline V gene. The CDR3 has 11 amino acids. Trimming cost V 5 bases and J 10 bases, with 11 bases left between them.